This entry features one T cell receptor beta chain sequence. This entry belongs to a study of shared clonotypes between healthy human individuals. Method: immunoSEQ multiplex PCR; TCRdb's copy keeps in-frame clones and lacks some. Among over a million clones listed, under 80% were seen once. The CDR3 has 14 residues. Trimming took 6 bases from V and 4 from J; bases not matched to a gene: 7. CDR1 SGHAT and CDR2 FQNNGV come from the germline V gene. This clonotype was obtained from a man younger than 30 in good health. The rearrangement joins TRBV11-2 to TRBJ2-5; 8 nucleotides match TRBD2. Sequencing was performed on memory CD4+ T cells sorted from blood. Indicated subset: CD45RA-negative fraction. In nucleotides, the CDR3 is TGTGCCAGCAGACGGGGACTAGTTATAGAGACCCAGTACTTC. It encodes CASRRGLVIETQYF.